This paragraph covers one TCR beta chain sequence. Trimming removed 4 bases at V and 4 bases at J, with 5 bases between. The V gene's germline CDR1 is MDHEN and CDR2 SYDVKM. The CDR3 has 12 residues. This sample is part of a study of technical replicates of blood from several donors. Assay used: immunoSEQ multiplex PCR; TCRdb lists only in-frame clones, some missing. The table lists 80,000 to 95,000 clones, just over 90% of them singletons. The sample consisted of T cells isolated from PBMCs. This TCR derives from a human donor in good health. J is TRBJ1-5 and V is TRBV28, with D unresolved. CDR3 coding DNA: TGTGCCAGCAGTTCAACAAATCAGCCCCAGCATTTT. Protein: CASSSTNQPQHF.